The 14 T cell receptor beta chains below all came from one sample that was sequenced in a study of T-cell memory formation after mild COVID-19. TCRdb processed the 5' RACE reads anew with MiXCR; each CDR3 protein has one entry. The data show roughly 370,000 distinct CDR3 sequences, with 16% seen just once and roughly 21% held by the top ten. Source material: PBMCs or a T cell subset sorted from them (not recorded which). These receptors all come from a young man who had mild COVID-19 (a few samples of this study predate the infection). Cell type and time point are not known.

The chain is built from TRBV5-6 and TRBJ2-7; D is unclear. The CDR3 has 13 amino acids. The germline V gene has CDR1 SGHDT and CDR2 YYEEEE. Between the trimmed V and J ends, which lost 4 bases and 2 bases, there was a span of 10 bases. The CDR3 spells CASSDAATYEQYF. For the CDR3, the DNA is TGTGCCAGCAGCGATGCGGCTACCTACGAGCAGTACTTC.

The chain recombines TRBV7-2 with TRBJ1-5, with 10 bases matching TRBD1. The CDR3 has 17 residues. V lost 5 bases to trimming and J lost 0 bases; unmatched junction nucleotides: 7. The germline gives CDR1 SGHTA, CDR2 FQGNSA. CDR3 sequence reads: CASSRGTGAYSNQPQHF. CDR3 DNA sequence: TGTGCCAGCAGCCGCGGGACAGGGGCTTATAGCAATCAGCCCCAGCATTTT.

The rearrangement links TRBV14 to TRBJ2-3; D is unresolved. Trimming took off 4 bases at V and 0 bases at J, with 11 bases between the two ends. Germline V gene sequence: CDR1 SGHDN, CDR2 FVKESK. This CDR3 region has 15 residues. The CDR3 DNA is TGTGCCAGCAGCCCATTTGTCGCTAGCACAGATACGCAGTATTTT. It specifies CASSPFVASTDTQYF.

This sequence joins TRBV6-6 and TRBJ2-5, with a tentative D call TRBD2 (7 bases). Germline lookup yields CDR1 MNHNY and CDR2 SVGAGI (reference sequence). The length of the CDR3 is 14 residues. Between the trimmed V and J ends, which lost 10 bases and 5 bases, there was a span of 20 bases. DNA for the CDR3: TGTGCCACAGGGAGAACGGGGGGCCGGGAGACCCAGTACTTC. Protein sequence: CATGRTGGRETQYF.

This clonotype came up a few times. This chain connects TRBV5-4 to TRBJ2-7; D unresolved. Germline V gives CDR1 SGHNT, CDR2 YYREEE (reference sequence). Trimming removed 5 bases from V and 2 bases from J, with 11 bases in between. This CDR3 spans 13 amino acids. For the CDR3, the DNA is TGTGCCAGCAGAGTCGGACCAACCTACGAGCAGTACTTC. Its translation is CASRVGPTYEQYF. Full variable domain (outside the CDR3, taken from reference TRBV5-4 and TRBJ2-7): ETGVTQSPTHLIKTRGQQVTLRCSSQSGHNTVSWYQQALGQGPQFIFQYYREEENGRGNFPPRFSGLQFPNYSSELNVNALELDDSALYLCASRVGPTYEQYFGPGTRLTVT.

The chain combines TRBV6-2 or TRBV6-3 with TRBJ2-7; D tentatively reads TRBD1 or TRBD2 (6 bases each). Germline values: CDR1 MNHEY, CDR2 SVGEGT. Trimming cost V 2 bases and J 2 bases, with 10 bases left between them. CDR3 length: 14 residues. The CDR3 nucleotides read TGTGCCAGCAGTTACCTGGGGGGCCCCTACGAGCAGTACTTC. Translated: CASSYLGGPYEQYF.

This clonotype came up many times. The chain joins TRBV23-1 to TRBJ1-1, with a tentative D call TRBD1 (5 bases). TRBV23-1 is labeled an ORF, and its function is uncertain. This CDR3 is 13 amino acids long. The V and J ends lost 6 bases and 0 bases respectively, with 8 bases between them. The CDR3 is CASSREMNTEAFF. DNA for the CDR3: TGCGCCAGCAGCAGGGAGATGAACACTGAAGCTTTCTTT.

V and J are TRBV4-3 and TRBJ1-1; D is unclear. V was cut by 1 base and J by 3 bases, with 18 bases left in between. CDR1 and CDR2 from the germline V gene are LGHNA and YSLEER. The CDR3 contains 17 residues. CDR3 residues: CASSQVPSDSRDTEAFF. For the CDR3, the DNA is TGCGCCAGCAGCCAAGTCCCTTCAGACTCGAGGGACACTGAAGCTTTCTTT.

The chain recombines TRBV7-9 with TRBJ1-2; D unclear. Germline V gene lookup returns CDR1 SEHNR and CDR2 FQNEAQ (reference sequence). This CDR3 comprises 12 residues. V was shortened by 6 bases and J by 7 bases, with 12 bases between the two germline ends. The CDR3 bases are TGTGCCAGCAGACCCCACCTGGGTGGCTACACCTTC. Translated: CASRPHLGGYTF. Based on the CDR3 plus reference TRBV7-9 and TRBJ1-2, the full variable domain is DTGVSQNPRHKITKRGQNVTFRCDPISEHNRLYWYRQTLGQGPEFLTYFQNEAQLEKSRLLSDRFSAERPKGSFSTLEIQRTEQGDSAMYLCASRPHLGGYTFGSGTRLTVV.

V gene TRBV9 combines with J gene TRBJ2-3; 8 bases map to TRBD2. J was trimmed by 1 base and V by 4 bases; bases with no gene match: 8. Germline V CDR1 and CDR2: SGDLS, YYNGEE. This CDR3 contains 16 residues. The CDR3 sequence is CASSPSAGEGTDTQYF. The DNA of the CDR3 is TGTGCCAGCAGCCCTTCAGCGGGGGAAGGCACAGATACGCAGTATTTT.

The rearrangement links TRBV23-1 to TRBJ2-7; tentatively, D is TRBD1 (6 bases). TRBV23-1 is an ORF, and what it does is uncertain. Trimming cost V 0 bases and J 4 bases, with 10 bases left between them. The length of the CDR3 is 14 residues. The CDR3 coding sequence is TGCGCCAGCAGTCAATCAGGACAGTGTTACGAGCAGTACGTC. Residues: CASSQSGQCYEQYV.

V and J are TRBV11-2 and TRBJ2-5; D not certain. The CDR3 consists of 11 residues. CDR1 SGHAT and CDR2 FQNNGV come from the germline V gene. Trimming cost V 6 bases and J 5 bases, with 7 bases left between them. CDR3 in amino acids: CASRVWETQYF. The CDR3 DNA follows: TGTGCCAGCAGAGTGTGGGAGACCCAGTACTTC.

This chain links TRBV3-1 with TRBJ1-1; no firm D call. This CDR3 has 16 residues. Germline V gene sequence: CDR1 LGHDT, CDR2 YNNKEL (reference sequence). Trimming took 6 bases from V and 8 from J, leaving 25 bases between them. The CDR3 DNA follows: TGTGCCAGCAGTCCCTTCGGTTCCCCATACCAGAAAGAAGCTTTCTTT. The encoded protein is CASSPFGSPYQKEAFF.

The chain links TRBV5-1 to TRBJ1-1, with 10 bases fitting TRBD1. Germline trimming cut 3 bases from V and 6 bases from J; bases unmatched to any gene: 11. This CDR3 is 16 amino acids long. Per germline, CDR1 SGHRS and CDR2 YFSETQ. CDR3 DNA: TGCGCCAGCAGCTCTCCTAGGACAGGGGGGAGGGCTGAAGCTTTCTTT. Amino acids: CASSSPRTGGRAEAFF. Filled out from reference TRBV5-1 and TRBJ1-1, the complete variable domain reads KAGVTQTPRYLIKTRGQQVTLSCSPISGHRSVSWYQQTPGQGLQFLFEYFSETQRNKGNFPGRFSGRQFSNSRSEMNVSTLELGDSALYLCASSSPRTGGRAEAFFGQGTRLTVV.